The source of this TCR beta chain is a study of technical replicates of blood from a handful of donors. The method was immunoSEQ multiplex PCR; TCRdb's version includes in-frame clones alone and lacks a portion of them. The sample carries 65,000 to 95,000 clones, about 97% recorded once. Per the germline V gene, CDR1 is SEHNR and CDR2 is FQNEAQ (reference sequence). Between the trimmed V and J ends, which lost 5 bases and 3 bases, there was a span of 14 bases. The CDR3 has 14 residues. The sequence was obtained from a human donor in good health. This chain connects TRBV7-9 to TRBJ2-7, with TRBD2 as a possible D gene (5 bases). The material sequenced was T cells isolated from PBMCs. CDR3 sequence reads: CASSQSGEFYEQYF. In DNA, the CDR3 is TGTGCCAGCAGCCAGAGCGGAGAGTTCTACGAGCAGTACTTC.